Sequencing of this TCR beta chain was carried out in a study of cytomegalovirus exposure and HLA in healthy donors. Across the study: Earlier, some 170 million T cells were analyzed, and fewer than 120 million unique TCR beta sequences were found among them. Clustering assigned approximately 79% of the roughly 400 genotyped donors to the Caucasian-associated ancestry cluster.

Vbeta (60) and Jbeta (13) primers were used in the PCR. Profiling relied on immunoSEQ multiplex PCR, and the TCRdb table lists in-frame clones only, not all of them. Altogether roughly 110,000 clones are present, 65% to 85% being singletons, with the ten largest covering less than 2.5%. These donors counted as nominally healthy when sampled, but unrecorded immune exposures were likely. The CDR3 extends over 17 amino acids. V dropped 0 bases and J dropped 2 bases, with 17 bases sitting between them. Germline CDR1 and CDR2: SGDLS and YYNGEE. Material: PBMCs. The sequence came from a man in his late teens or twenties in good health and CMV-seronegative. This chain joins TRBV9 and TRBJ2-5, with D perhaps TRBD2 (7 bases). CDR3 loop: CASSVVGGEWGQETQYF. In nucleotides, the CDR3 is TGTGCCAGCAGCGTAGTAGGGGGGGAGTGGGGACAAGAGACCCAGTACTTC.